The rows below give T cell receptor beta chains drawn from one sample of a study of naive and memory T cell subsets. Each CDR3 protein gets one entry after TCRdb re-called the UMI-ligation and nested PCR reads with MiXCR. This table holds about 160,000 distinct CDR3 sequences, 22% found once. Sequencing input: naive CD4+ T cells from blood. These receptors were obtained from a human donor in good health. Both conserved end residues are part of each CDR3. A D gene is named only where the DNA matches it firmly. Clone size is shown for a subset of rows, as once, few, many or a class of expanded clone.

clone_size d_call j_call v_call cdr3_nt cdr3_aa
many NA TRBJ2-7 TRBV11-2 TGTGCCAGCAGCTTAGTACCGGGCCCAGAGTACTTC CASSLVPGPEYF
NA NA TRBJ1-1 TRBV20-1 TGCAGTGCTAAGGGTCAGGGCCCAAACACTGAAGCTTTCTTT CSAKGQGPNTEAFF
many TRBD1 TRBJ2-7 TRBV27 TGTGCCAGCAGTTTCCGGACAGGGGTTGAGCAGTACTTC CASSFRTGVEQYF
NA NA TRBJ2-7 TRBV5-1 TGCGCCAGCAGAAATCCGAGCTCCTACGAGCAGTACTTC CASRNPSSYEQYF
NA NA TRBJ2-1 TRBV10-3 TGTGCCAACCGCGAGGGTCCGAACAATGAGCAGTTCTTC CANREGPNNEQFF
few NA TRBJ1-2 TRBV20-1 TGCAGTGCTAGGCAGGGTCCGGACTATGGCTACACCTTC CSARQGPDYGYTF
NA TRBD1 TRBJ1-1 TRBV9 TGTGCCAGCAGCGTGAGACCGGACAGGGGGCGAACTGAAGCTTTCTTT CASSVRPDRGRTEAFF
many TRBD1 TRBJ2-1 TRBV6-6 TGTGCCAGCGGGACAGCAACCTACAATGAGCAGTTCTTC CASGTATYNEQFF
NA TRBD1 TRBJ1-1 TRBV5-1 TGCGCCAGCCGTGCGACAGGGGGCTTGAACACTGAAGCTTTCTTT CASRATGGLNTEAFF
few NA TRBJ1-6 TRBV20-1 TGCAGTGCCGGAGTGAGGGGTTCACCCCTCCACTTT CSAGVRGSPLHF